The next 14 T cell receptor beta chains were all read from a single sample in a study of human CD8 memory T cell subsets. With exhausted-like traits, TPEX cells were early memory CD8+ T cells that were CCR7+ PD-1+ TIGIT+. Production of TCR beta libraries used UMI-labeled 5' RACE as the method. From its re-call of the 5' RACE reads, TCRdb lists each CDR3 protein once, without DNA. The table lists around 6,300 distinct CDR3 sequences. The specimen was CD8+ T cells from PBMCs. The source of these receptors is a human donor in good health.

The chain links TRBV29-1 to TRBJ2-1; TCRdb's D call, TRBD1, is unchecked because there is no DNA. The CDR3 spans 12 residues. The germline gives CDR1 SQVTM, CDR2 ANQGSEA. The CDR3 reads CSVGQGINEQFF.

The chain couples TRBV12-3 or TRBV12-4 to TRBJ2-1; absent DNA, TCRdb's TRBD1 call cannot be checked. The CDR3 consists of 15 residues. The chain's CDR3 is CASSWTGGPYNEQFF.

V usage is TRBV9 and J usage is TRBJ2-1; TCRdb gives TRBD2 as the D gene, but with no DNA this cannot be confirmed. Germline assignment: CDR1 SGDLS and CDR2 YYNGEE. The CDR3 has 16 residues. CDR3 sequence: CASSAEWGLPRDEQFF.

Its frequency marks this clonotype as large. This chain connects TRBV29-1 to TRBJ2-1; TCRdb's D gene call, TRBD1, goes unchecked for lack of DNA. The length of the CDR3 is 16 residues. CDR1 and CDR2 (germline): SQVTM, ANQGSEA. CDR3 sequence: CSVSGWDRGDPNEQFF.

This chain links TRBV10-3 with TRBJ2-5; no DNA is available, so the TRBD2 call from TCRdb remains unchecked. Germline V lookup: CDR1 ENHRY, CDR2 SYGVKD. The length of the CDR3 is 16 residues. Here the CDR3 reads CAISESTSGSGETQYF.

The CDR3 sequence: CASSDSYGRGVNEQYF. The chain uses TRBV6-4 and TRBJ2-7; there is no DNA to check the TCRdb D call of TRBD1. The V gene's germline CDR1 is MRHNA and CDR2 SNTAGT. The CDR3 covers 16 residues.

This clonotype ranks as medium-sized in terms of frequency. This chain connects TRBV21-1 to TRBJ1-5. TRBV21-1 is a listed pseudogene. This CDR3 is built from 14 residues. The CDR3: CASSKNVEDGPQHF.

This chain links TRBV10-2 with TRBJ2-1; TCRdb's D call of TRBD2 is untestable without DNA. This CDR3 has 13 residues. Germline V lookup: CDR1 WSHSY, CDR2 SAAADI. The CDR3 sequence is CASSETSETQQFF.

The CDR3 sequence: CASSPRHSTYEQYF. This chain joins TRBV5-5 and TRBJ2-7. CDR1 and CDR2 from the germline V gene are SGHKS and YYEKEE (reference sequence). This CDR3 spans 14 amino acids.

The chain carries TRBV11-2 and TRBJ2-1; checking the TCRdb D call of TRBD2 is not possible without DNA. Germline-derived CDR1 and CDR2 are SGHAT and FQNNGV. The CDR3 loop spans 13 amino acids. CDR3 sequence reads: CASSLAPPGEKFF. The full variable domain, in which reference TRBV11-2 and TRBJ2-1 provide the parts outside the CDR3, is EAGVAQSPRYKIIEKRQSVAFWCNPISGHATLYWYQQILGQGPKLLIQFQNNGVVDDSQLPKDRFSAERLKGVDSTLKIQPAKLEDSAVYLCASSLAPPGEKFFGPGTRLTVL.

By frequency, this clonotype is medium-sized. The V call is TRBV28, the J call TRBJ2-4; with no DNA, the TCRdb D assignment of TRBD2 cannot be verified. The CDR3 is 15 residues long. Germline V CDR1 and CDR2: MDHEN, SYDVKM. CDR3 region: CASSRAEEAKNIQYF.

This sequence joins TRBV19 and TRBJ2-1; TCRdb outputs TRBD2, but without DNA this stays unchecked. CDR3 length: 15 residues. Germline CDR1 and CDR2: LNHDA and SQIVND (reference sequence). The CDR3: CASSMGPSSYNEQFF.

V is TRBV19 and J is TRBJ2-2; TCRdb designates TRBD1, a call that cannot be tested without DNA. Germline loops: CDR1 LNHDA, CDR2 SQIVND (reference sequence). The CDR3 consists of 14 residues. The CDR3 loop reads CASRGTGVTGELFF.

This clonotype is classed as medium-sized by frequency. The V call is TRBV20-1, the J call TRBJ2-1; the D gene TCRdb calls, TRBD2, cannot be checked with no DNA. This CDR3 is 16 amino acids long. From germline, CDR1 is DFQATT and CDR2 SNEGSKA (reference sequence). The CDR3 reads CSAKGLADLARNEQFF.